Listed below are T cell receptor beta chains from one sample, sequenced in a study of blood T cells in healthy people across ages. Using its own MiXCR run on the 5' RACE reads, TCRdb lists one record per CDR3 protein. In the table there are around 800,000 distinct CDR3 sequences, 46% of which are singletons. Sequenced sample: blood. All receptors come from an elderly man in good health. The CDR3 runs from the conserved cysteine through the conserved F or W. The D gene is left open where the match is weak. The size of a clone is reported for some rows only, either as once, few or many, or as a class for expanded clones.

>TRBJ2-3|few|TRBV7-8|NA
TGTGCCAGCAGCTTAGCCTCACCAGATACGCAGTATTTT
CASSLASPDTQYF
>TRBJ1-6|many|TRBV27|TRBD1
TGTGCCAGCGGTACACCGGGACAGGGGACCTCCCTCCACTTT
CASGTPGQGTSLHF
>TRBJ2-7|few|TRBV7-2|TRBD2
TGTGCCAGCGGCCGGAGCGGGAGAGGCTACGAGCAGTACTTC
CASGRSGRGYEQYF
>TRBJ1-2|NA|TRBV4-3|NA
TGCGCCAACAGCCAAGATAGAGACACTGACTATGGCTACACCTTC
CANSQDRDTDYGYTF
>TRBJ2-5|NA|TRBV9|NA
TGTGCCAGCAGCCAAAGCGAGGTGTCCCAAGAGACCCAGTACTTC
CASSQSEVSQETQYF
>TRBJ2-1|NA|TRBV6-2/TRBV6-3|TRBD2
TGTGCCAGCAGTCGGGGGGGCCTCTCCTACAATGAGCAGTTCTTC
CASSRGGLSYNEQFF
>TRBJ2-1|many|TRBV27|NA
TGCGCCAGCAGCTTGGGCCTTTACAATGAGCAGTTCTTC
CASSLGLYNEQFF
>TRBJ2-5|NA|TRBV2|NA
TGTGCCACGCAAGGTCAGGAGACCCAGTACTTC
CATQGQETQYF
>TRBJ2-3|few|TRBV20-1|TRBD2
TGCAGTGCTAGCCGGACTAGCGGGAGGTTCACAGATACGCAGTATTTT
CSASRTSGRFTDTQYF
>TRBJ2-7|NA|TRBV4-3|NA
TGCGCCAGCAGCCAAGAGGATGGACAGATTTACGAGCAGTACTTC
CASSQEDGQIYEQYF
>TRBJ2-7|NA|TRBV20-1|NA
TGCAGTGCTAGTAGAACTCTCAACTACGAGCAGTACTTC
CSASRTLNYEQYF
>TRBJ1-5|NA|TRBV14|TRBD1
TGTGCCAGCAGCCCACTGGGACAGGCCCAGCCCCAGCATTTT
CASSPLGQAQPQHF
>TRBJ2-2|NA|TRBV5-6|NA
TGTGCCACGGCCCCGAGAGGGACGACCGGGGAGCTGTTTTTT
CATAPRGTTGELFF
>TRBJ2-1|few|TRBV29-1|TRBD2
TGCAGCGTGGCCACCCCGGGACTAGCGGAGAGGGGCTCCTACAATGAGCAGTTCTTC
CSVATPGLAERGSYNEQFF
>TRBJ1-1|NA|TRBV6-5|TRBD1
TGTGCCAGCAGTTACTCAGGACAGGTGAACACTGAAGCTTTCTTT
CASSYSGQVNTEAFF
>TRBJ1-5|NA|TRBV20-1|TRBD1
TGCGGTGCTAGAGGGACTGGACAGGGGGTCACGAGGAGCAATCAGCCCCAGCATTTT
CGARGTGQGVTRSNQPQHF
>TRBJ2-3|NA|TRBV7-2|TRBD2
TGTGCCAGCAGCTTAGTGGGAGGGTTAGATACGCAGTATTTT
CASSLVGGLDTQYF
>TRBJ1-1|few|TRBV12-3/TRBV12-4|NA
TGTGCCAGCAGTTTAAAGGAAAACACTGAAGCTTTCTTT
CASSLKENTEAFF
>TRBJ1-2|NA|TRBV4-3|NA
TGCGCCAGCAGCCAAGATCTGGATGGGCTCTATGGCTACACCTTC
CASSQDLDGLYGYTF
>TRBJ2-1|NA|TRBV6-5|NA
TGTGCCAGCAGTTACTCCCGGGACTGGCATAATGAGCAGTTCTTC
CASSYSRDWHNEQFF
>TRBJ2-7|NA|TRBV9|TRBD1
TGTGCCAGCAGCGTAGATATAGGGGGCCAAATCCCCTACGAGCAGTACTTC
CASSVDIGGQIPYEQYF
>TRBJ2-5|NA|TRBV29-1|TRBD1
TGCAGCGTCAAACAGGGGGCCCAAGAGACCCAGTACTTC
CSVKQGAQETQYF
>TRBJ2-3|once|TRBV5-1|NA
TGCGCCAGCAGCTTCGAGGGAGGACTCACAGATACGCAGTATTTT
CASSFEGGLTDTQYF
>TRBJ1-5|NA|TRBV6-2/TRBV6-3|NA
TGTGCCAGCAGTTCAGGTTCGGTATCCCAGCATTTT
CASSSGSVSQHF
>TRBJ2-5|NA|TRBV29-1|NA
TGCAGCGTTAGGCGGAGCGACCAAGAGACCCAGTACTTC
CSVRRSDQETQYF
>TRBJ2-1|many|TRBV10-3|TRBD2
TGTGCCATCAGTGACAGACTAGCGGGAGGTACTAATGAGCAGTTCTTC
CAISDRLAGGTNEQFF
>TRBJ2-5|few|TRBV11-2|TRBD1
TGTGCCAGCAGCCCGACAGGGATCGAAGAGGAGACCCAGTACTTC
CASSPTGIEEETQYF
>TRBJ2-5|once|TRBV6-5|NA
TGTGCCAGCAGTTACCAGGGCAGAATAGAGACCCAGTACTTC
CASSYQGRIETQYF
>TRBJ2-5|NA|TRBV3-1|TRBD1
TGTGCCAGCAGCCCTAACCCGGGACAGGGCGGAGAGACCCAGTACTTC
CASSPNPGQGGETQYF
>TRBJ2-3|many|TRBV20-1|TRBD1
TGCAGTACCTGGGACAGGACAAGCACAGATACGCAGTATTTT
CSTWDRTSTDTQYF
>TRBJ2-6|few|TRBV18|NA
TGTGCCAGCTCACCCCAAGCCAACGTCCTGACTTTC
CASSPQANVLTF
>TRBJ2-3|NA|TRBV29-1|NA
TGCAGCGTTGACGAGGGCAACACAGATACGCAGTATTTT
CSVDEGNTDTQYF